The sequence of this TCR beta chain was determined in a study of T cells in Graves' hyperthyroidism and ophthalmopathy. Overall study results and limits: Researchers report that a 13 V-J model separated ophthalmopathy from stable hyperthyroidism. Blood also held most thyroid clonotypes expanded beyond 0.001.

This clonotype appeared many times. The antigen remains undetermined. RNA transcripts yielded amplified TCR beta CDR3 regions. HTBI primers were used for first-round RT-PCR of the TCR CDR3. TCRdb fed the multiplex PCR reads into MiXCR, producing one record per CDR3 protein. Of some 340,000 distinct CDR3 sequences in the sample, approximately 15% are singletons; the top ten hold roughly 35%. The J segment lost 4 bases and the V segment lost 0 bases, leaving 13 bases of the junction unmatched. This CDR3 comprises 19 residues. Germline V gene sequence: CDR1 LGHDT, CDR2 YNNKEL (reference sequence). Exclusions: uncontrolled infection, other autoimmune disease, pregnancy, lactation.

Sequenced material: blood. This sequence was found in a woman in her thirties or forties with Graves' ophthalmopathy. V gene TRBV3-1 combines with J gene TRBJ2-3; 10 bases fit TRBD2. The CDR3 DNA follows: TGTGCCAGCAGCCAAGATTCGACATTAGCGGGAGGCGGCGCAGATACGCAGTATTTT. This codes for CASSQDSTLAGGGADTQYF.